The subject of this entry is one T cell receptor (beta chain). Profiled with immunoSEQ multiplex PCR; TCRdb holds only in-frame clones, not every one. The data show 110,000 to 150,000 clones, 80% to 95% seen once. This sample is drawn from a study of T cell responses to AZD1222 COVID-19 vaccine. Per germline, CDR1 MDHEN and CDR2 SYDVKM. This CDR3 region has 14 residues. The germline V and J ends were trimmed by 1 base and 2 bases, with 8 bases remaining between them. The receptor was isolated from an adult in good health. V usage is TRBV28 and J usage is TRBJ1-1; no definite D call. The specimen was peripheral blood, collected on day 0 of AZD1222 vaccination. CDR3 amino acids: CASSLLGINTEAFF. In nucleotides, the CDR3 is TGTGCCAGCAGTTTATTGGGCATCAACACTGAAGCTTTCTTT.